One and the same sample provided the 10 T cell receptor beta chains below, sequenced in a study of shared clonotypes between healthy human individuals. Assay: immunoSEQ multiplex PCR; the TCRdb copy retains only in-frame clones and omits some. The table has more than 2,000,000 clones, over 90% seen once. The sequencing sample was made of naive CD4+ T cells from PBMCs. Described subset: CD45RA+ positively selected. The source is a man in his late teens or twenties in good health. Some clones in this sample may be carry-over from other donors' samples.

This clone was counted a single time. V gene TRBV19 combines with J gene TRBJ1-4; D perhaps matches TRBD1 (5 bases). V was clipped by 1 base and J by 1 base, with 10 bases between them. The CDR3 spans 16 residues. CDR1 is LNHDA, CDR2 SQIVND, per germline (reference sequence). DNA of the CDR3: TGTGCCAGTAGTATAGGGGGCCGGGGAACTAATGAAAAACTGTTTTTT. Translation: CASSIGGRGTNEKLFF.

The CDR3 DNA reads TGTGCCAGCAGGGGACAGTCCCCCTACGAGCAGTACTTC. It yields the protein CASRGQSPYEQYF. The chain joins TRBV28 to TRBJ2-7; 7 nucleotides agree with TRBD1. The CDR3 consists of 13 residues. CDR1 is MDHEN, CDR2 SYDVKM, per germline. J gave up 2 bases and V 6 bases, and 4 bases lay outside the gene matches. Full variable domain (outside the CDR3, taken from reference TRBV28 and TRBJ2-7): DVKVTQSSRYLVKRTGEKVFLECVQDMDHENMFWYRQDPGLGLRLIYFSYDVKMKEKGDIPEGYSVSREKKERFSLILESASTNQTSMYLCASRGQSPYEQYFGPGTRLTVT.

The chain uses TRBV5-1 and TRBJ1-2; D possibly corresponds to TRBD1 (5 bases). The V end lost 0 bases, the J end lost 7 bases, and 22 bases lay between the germline ends. CDR3 size: 17 residues. CDR1 SGHRS and CDR2 YFSETQ come from the germline V gene. The CDR3 here is CASSLAAAGTGDVGYTF. In DNA form, the CDR3 reads TGCGCCAGCAGCTTGGCCGCGGCAGGGACTGGTGACGTTGGCTACACCTTC.

J is TRBJ2-3 and V is TRBV5-1; D is perhaps TRBD2 (5 bases). From germline, CDR1 is SGHRS and CDR2 YFSETQ. The CDR3 runs to 18 residues. V was cut by 1 base and J by 0 bases, with 18 bases left in between. CDR3 sequence reads: CASSLNPRTRLSTDTQYF. The CDR3 DNA is TGCGCCAGCAGCTTGAATCCCCGGACTCGACTTAGCACAGATACGCAGTATTTT.

The chain joins TRBV7-9 to TRBJ2-7; 10 nucleotides align to TRBD2. The J segment lost 5 bases and the V segment lost 4 bases, leaving 5 bases of the junction unmatched. From germline, CDR1 is SEHNR and CDR2 FQNEAQ (reference sequence). The CDR3 has 14 amino acids. The CDR3 nucleotides read TGTGCCAGCAGCTGGGGACTAGCGATCGACGAGCAGTACTTC. Amino acids: CASSWGLAIDEQYF.

The gene calls are TRBV7-2 and TRBJ2-4, with 10 bases aligning to TRBD2. Trimming cost V 3 bases and J 1 base; bases outside gene matches: 6. The CDR3 consists of 17 residues. Germline V gives CDR1 SGHTA, CDR2 FQGNSA. The CDR3 coding sequence is TGTGCCAGCAGCTTCGGTACTAGCGGGACCGCCAAAAACATTCAGTACTTC. Translating it yields CASSFGTSGTAKNIQYF.

Note on this clone: This sample includes further DNA sequences coding for the same CDR3. The chain is built from TRBV6-5 and TRBJ1-2; 8 bases align to TRBD1. Losses at the gene ends were 2 bases for V and 5 bases for J; bases not matched to a gene: 4. The germline V gene has CDR1 MNHEY and CDR2 SVGAGI. The CDR3 consists of 14 residues. The chain's CDR3 is CASSYRDRNYGYTF. As DNA, the CDR3 is TGTGCCAGCAGTTACCGGGACAGGAATTATGGCTACACCTTC.

The chain couples TRBV6-6 to TRBJ2-7; 7 positions agree with TRBD1. Germline lookup yields CDR1 MNHNY and CDR2 SVGAGI (reference sequence). V gave up 2 bases and J gave up 4 bases; unmatched junction bases: 5. CDR3 length equals 14 residues. CDR3 DNA sequence: TGTGCCAGCAGTTACAGGGACAGCCTTTACGAGCAGTACTTC. Its protein product is CASSYRDSLYEQYF.

A word on this clone: Additional DNA sequences in this sample encode the identical CDR3. V gene TRBV9 combines with J gene TRBJ2-1; 8 bases fit TRBD2. Germline trimming cut 2 bases from V and 2 bases from J; bases unmatched to any gene: 6. Germline V gives CDR1 SGDLS, CDR2 YYNGEE. This CDR3 comprises 16 residues. The CDR3 is CASSVAGGRTYNEQFF. The CDR3 region has the DNA TGTGCCAGCAGCGTGGCAGGCGGGAGGACCTACAATGAGCAGTTCTTC. The variable domain in full, completed from reference TRBV9 and TRBJ2-1, reads DSGVTQTPKHLITATGQRVTLRCSPRSGDLSVYWYQQSLDQGLQFLIQYYNGEERAKGNILERFSAQQFPDLHSELNLSSLELGDSALYFCASSVAGGRTYNEQFFGPGTRLTVL.

A word on this clone: Other DNA sequences in this specimen translate into the identical CDR3. The rearrangement links TRBV7-3 to TRBJ1-1; D is undetermined. Per germline, CDR1 SGHTA and CDR2 FQGTGA. The CDR3 contains 13 residues. V dropped 2 bases and J dropped 0 bases, with 4 bases sitting between them. The CDR3, as DNA: TGTGCCAGCAGCTTAGGGATGAACACTGAAGCTTTCTTT. Its protein is CASSLGMNTEAFF.